This T cell receptor beta chain was recorded in a study of CXCR3-negative and CXCR3-positive naive CD8 T cells. Study-level points and caveats: Hydrophobicity of TRB CDR3s was greater in CXCR3-positive naive cells than in CXCR3-negative naive cells. Naive CXCR3-negative and CXCR3-positive cells had similar TRBV-TRBJ usage; memory differed.

This CDR3 has 17 amino acids. Germline CDR1 SGHAT, CDR2 FQNNGV. Each TRB cDNA library was prepared by 5' RACE (with UMI labels). With the 5' RACE reads reprocessed, TCRdb shows one record per CDR3 protein and no DNA. This sample's table has about 120,000 distinct CDR3 sequences. Every CD8+ subset sample held 300,000 flow-sorted cells, done in triplicate. Comments on this clonotype: Its antigen is unknown.

The sequence was collected from a human donor in good health. Some clones in this sample may be carry-over from other donors' samples. The chain recombines TRBV11-2 with TRBJ2-6. The sequenced sample consisted of naive CXCR3+ CD8+ T cells from blood. Subset of the sample: CD45RO-CCR7+CD27+CD95- naive CD8+ T cells expressing CXCR3 (TNR3+). CDR3 sequence: CASSLDPEGAGANVLTF.